This T cell receptor beta chain was retrieved from a study of CD8 T cells in Susac syndrome. This CDR3 region has 14 residues. Trimming left V 6 bases short and J 0 bases short, with 11 bases between. Germline V gene lookup returns CDR1 LNHDA and CDR2 SQIVND (reference sequence). Random hexamers were used to reverse transcribe an amount of about 0.45 to 1 ug RNA. TCRdb analysed the immunoSEQ multiplex PCR reads with MiXCR anew, one entry per CDR3 protein. Found here are around 270,000 distinct CDR3 sequences, around 89% of them singletons; the top ten hold under 0.2%. The sequence derives from a human donor with multiple sclerosis. Sequences were obtained from CD8+ T cells from PBMCs. The chain recombines TRBV19 with TRBJ1-2; D unresolved. The CDR3 nucleotides are TGTGCCAGTAGAAAGGCGACCTCTAACTATGGCTACACCTTC. Amino acids: CASRKATSNYGYTF.